The next 16 T cell receptor beta chains were all read from a single sample in a study of blood T cell repertoires in COVID-19. Sequencing used immunoSEQ multiplex PCR; TCRdb keeps in-frame clones, though not all of them. The data show about 12,000 clones, with around 70% seen just once and 9.5% to 13% held by the top ten. Sequencing was carried out using peripheral blood. The source is a man in his 60s with COVID-19, enrolled during active disease.

The chain uses TRBV9 and TRBJ2-5, with 10 bases fitting TRBD2. The CDR3 loop spans 17 amino acids. Germline V gene lookup returns CDR1 SGDLS and CDR2 YYNGEE. Trimming at V came to 0 bases and at J to 2 bases, leaving 7 bases not matched to a gene. The CDR3 region is CASSVGRSGGQQETQYF. Written as DNA, the CDR3 is TGTGCCAGCAGCGTAGGACGTAGCGGGGGGCAACAAGAGACCCAGTACTTC.

The rearrangement uses TRBV12-5 and TRBJ1-1; 7 nucleotides line up with TRBD1. Losses at the gene ends were 1 base for V and 5 bases for J; bases not matched to a gene: 13. This CDR3 spans 17 amino acids. CDR1 is LGHNT and CDR2 is FRNRAP in the germline V gene. In DNA, the CDR3 is TGTGCTAGTGGTTTGGACCCCAGGACAGGCCCTAGGACTGAAGCTTTCTTT. Encoded protein: CASGLDPRTGPRTEAFF.

This chain links TRBV11-2 with TRBJ1-1; TRBD1 agrees at 12 bases. V gave up 5 bases and J gave up 1 base; unmatched junction bases: 5. The CDR3 covers 16 residues. CDR1 and CDR2 from the germline V gene are SGHAT and FQNNGV. The DNA for the CDR3 is TGTGCCAGCAGCCTCTGGGACAGGGGGCGGAACACTGAAGCTTTCTTT. Protein product: CASSLWDRGRNTEAFF.

This chain links TRBV7-8 with TRBJ2-7, with TRBD2 identical over 11 bases. V lost 4 bases and J lost 3; bases outside the gene matches: 11. The length of the CDR3 is 17 residues. Germline lookup yields CDR1 SGHVS and CDR2 FQNEAQ. CDR3 amino acids: CASSSKSSGRAFYEQYV. Written as DNA, the CDR3 is TGTGCCAGCAGCTCCAAAAGTAGCGGGAGGGCCTTCTACGAGCAGTACGTC.

The chain recombines TRBV4-1 with TRBJ1-5, with D possibly matching TRBD1 (6 bases). The V end lost 4 bases, the J end lost 0 bases, and 16 bases lay between the germline ends. Germline values: CDR1 MGHRA, CDR2 YSYEKL. This CDR3 has 17 residues. DNA for the CDR3: TGCGCCAGCAGCCCCGGGACAAGCCTTTATAGCAATCAGCCCCAGCATTTT. This translates into CASSPGTSLYSNQPQHF.

The chain has TRBV14 and TRBJ1-1, with 9 bases that match TRBD1. Trimming removed 4 bases from V and 0 bases from J; junction bases left unmatched: 9. The CDR3 covers 17 residues. CDR1 is SGHDN, CDR2 FVKESK, per germline. The CDR3: CASSRGTGSDMNTEAFF. CDR3 DNA: TGTGCCAGCAGCCGCGGGACAGGGAGCGACATGAACACTGAAGCTTTCTTT.

The chain couples TRBV18 to TRBJ1-2, with D possibly matching TRBD1 (6 bases). The CDR3 covers 13 residues. V was shortened by 2 bases and J by 6 bases, with 10 bases between the two germline ends. The germline gives CDR1 KGHSH, CDR2 LQKENI. CDR3 in amino acids: CASSPSDSDGYTF. The CDR3 DNA sequence: TGTGCCAGCTCACCATCGGACAGCGATGGCTACACCTTC.

V gene TRBV28 combines with J gene TRBJ2-2; 10 bases map to TRBD1. The CDR3 is made up of 15 amino acids. Germline V gene data show CDR1 as MDHEN and CDR2 as SYDVKM. The J segment lost 3 bases and the V segment lost 8 bases, leaving 6 bases of the junction unmatched. CDR3 coding DNA: TGTGCCAGCCGTCCGGGACAGGGGTACACCGGGGAGCTGTTTTTT. It translates to CASRPGQGYTGELFF.

The rearrangement links TRBV28 to TRBJ1-3; no definite D call. The V end lost 1 base, the J end lost 4 bases, and 5 bases lay between the germline ends. The CDR3 covers 13 residues. Germline V CDR1 and CDR2: MDHEN, SYDVKM. The DNA of the CDR3 is TGTGCCAGCAGTTTATTACAGGGAAACACCATATATTTT. Its protein is CASSLLQGNTIYF.

The gene calls are TRBV24-1 and TRBJ1-2; 8 bases map to TRBD1. The CDR3 consists of 15 residues. Unmatched junction bases numbered 10, after V lost 4 bases and J lost 7 bases. Per germline, CDR1 KGHDR and CDR2 SFDVKD. CDR3 sequence (DNA): TGTGCCACCAGTGACCATGGACAGGGCTTCGGTGGCTACACCTTC. Translated, it gives CATSDHGQGFGGYTF.

The rearrangement joins TRBV3-1 (or the pseudogene TRBV3-2) to TRBJ1-2, with D possibly TRBD1 on 5 matching bases. Germline V CDR1 and CDR2: LGHDT, YNNKEL (reference sequence). With 2 bases removed from V and 2 bases from J, the gap between germline ends came to 9 bases. The CDR3 length is 14 residues. CDR3 sequence: CASSQKSGNYGYTF. CDR3 coding DNA: TGTGCCAGCAGCCAAAAATCAGGGAACTATGGCTACACCTTC.

The CDR3 region is CASSMGQGAYPDTQYF. The CDR3 bases are TGTGCCAGCAGCATGGGACAGGGGGCTTACCCAGATACGCAGTATTTT. The chain recombines TRBV7-2 with TRBJ2-3, with 12 positions matching TRBD1. Germline trimming cut 5 bases from V and 4 bases from J; bases unmatched to any gene: 7. Germline V CDR1 and CDR2: SGHTA, FQGNSA. This CDR3 contains 16 residues.

The genes are TRBV24-1 and TRBJ1-6; 7 nucleotides agree with TRBD1. The CDR3 contains 20 residues. Trimming at V came to 4 bases and at J to 0 bases, leaving 14 bases not matched to a gene. The V gene's germline CDR1 is KGHDR and CDR2 SFDVKD. The CDR3 region is CATSEGPGQHTSSYNSPLHF. The CDR3 DNA reads as TGTGCCACCAGTGAAGGCCCGGGACAGCATACGAGCTCCTATAATTCACCCCTCCACTTT.

The chain recombines TRBV3-1 (or the pseudogene TRBV3-2) with TRBJ1-4; D call uncertain. CDR3 length: 14 residues. Germline CDR1 reads LGHDT; CDR2 reads YNNKEL (reference sequence). V was shortened by 3 bases and J by 5 bases, with 10 bases between the two germline ends. This CDR3 is CASSQRGSNEKLFF. CDR3 nucleotide sequence: TGTGCCAGCAGCCAGAGAGGAAGCAATGAAAAACTGTTTTTT.

This clone occurred a few times. This sequence joins TRBV3-1 (or the pseudogene TRBV3-2) and TRBJ2-1, with 11 bases identical to TRBD2. Germline V gene lookup returns CDR1 LGHDT and CDR2 YNNKEL (reference sequence). Trimming took 4 bases from V and 1 from J; bases not matched to a gene: 3. CDR3 length equals 16 residues. CDR3 DNA sequence: TGTGCCAGCAGCCCGACTAGCGGGGTTTCCTACAATGAGCAGTTCTTC. Translated: CASSPTSGVSYNEQFF.

The chain joins TRBV6-5 to TRBJ1-1, with D hard to call. The CDR3 is 14 residues long. Per germline, CDR1 MNHEY and CDR2 SVGAGI. The germline V and J ends were trimmed by 5 bases and 6 bases, with 16 bases remaining between them. The DNA for the CDR3 is TGTGCCAGCAGTCTTGAGGGCAGGTCGGCTGAAGCTTTCTTT. Residues: CASSLEGRSAEAFF.